This T cell receptor beta chain derives from a study of blood T cell repertoires in COVID-19. Study in general: The United States, Italy and Spain provided the acute and convalescent COVID-19 samples. T cells, B-cell-depleted T cells, or PBMCs supplied cDNA or gDNA.

In the source study's methods: Reference gene primer amplification in the assay estimated nucleated cell counts. Measured with immunoSEQ multiplex PCR; TCRdb has only the in-frame clones, and not every one. D and trimming come from the DNA, and the V and J calls and clone size come from that table. This sample has around 130,000 clones; 85% to 90% occur once, and the top ten carry around 4.5%. V lost 2 bases and J lost 8; bases outside the gene matches: 6. Looked up from germline, CDR1 is LGHDT and CDR2 is YNNKEL (reference sequence). The length of the CDR3 is 15 residues. Sequencing input: peripheral blood. This TCR came from a human donor in a cohort sampled during active COVID-19. This chain joins TRBV3-1 (or the pseudogene TRBV3-2) and TRBJ2-1, with TRBD2 matching 10 bases. The CDR3 DNA reads as TGTGCCAGCAGCCAAAATAGCGGGGGGCTCGATGAGCAGTTCTTC. Translating it yields CASSQNSGGLDEQFF.